This T cell receptor (beta chain) originates from a study of blood T cells in healthy people across ages. Primers used in a second PCR of roughly 7 to 12 cycles were a sample-barcoded 5' primer and a J-beta primer mix. TCRdb reprocessed the 5' RACE reads with MiXCR, giving one entry per CDR3 protein. Seen here are 1.5 million to 2 million distinct CDR3 sequences, roughly 27% observed once, and the top ten hold 7% to 9%. A few counts support this clonotype. This CDR3 region has 15 residues. The germline CDR1 and CDR2 sequences are KGHSH and LQKENI. J gave up 11 bases and V 0 bases, and 9 bases lay outside the gene matches.

The sequenced sample was blood. The clonotype comes from a woman aged 25 to 39 in good health. The rearrangement links TRBV18 to TRBJ2-5; 10 nucleotides match TRBD1. Here the CDR3 DNA reads TGTGCCAGCTCACCACCGGGACAGGGGTTTGGCCAGCAGTACTTC. It specifies CASSPPGQGFGQQYF.